A few counts support the clone carrying this TCR beta chain. CDR3 length equals 17 residues. Germline V CDR1 and CDR2: LGHNA, YSLEER. V gave up 0 bases and J gave up 0 bases; unmatched junction bases: 5. In the original analysis: Nucleated cell counts were estimated from reference gene primer amplification. Profiling relied on immunoSEQ multiplex PCR, and the TCRdb table lists in-frame clones only, not all of them. That table supplies the V and J calls and clone size; D and trimming were determined from the DNA. The table shows around 97,000 clones, with 84% occurring only once. This entry comes from a study of blood T cell repertoires in COVID-19. Study information: Some COVID-19 samples were acute and others convalescent; all came from the United States, Italy and Spain.

The clonotype comes from a human donor in a cohort sampled during active or convalescent COVID-19. Sequencing was performed on peripheral blood. The V and J genes are TRBV4-3 and TRBJ1-2; 9 bases fit TRBD1. CDR3 amino acids: CASSQDLTGGSNYGYTF. The CDR3 nucleotides read TGCGCCAGCAGCCAAGATTTGACAGGGGGATCTAACTATGGCTACACCTTC.